A selection of T cell receptor beta chains follows, all from one sample in a study of identical twins. TCRdb called the 5' RACE reads again in MiXCR, with one record for every CDR3 protein. Among 540,000 or so distinct CDR3 sequences, around 22% were seen once, and the ten largest hold about 0.48%. In addition, the sample was reused for a study of yellow fever vaccine responses in identical twins.

The sample consisted of CD4+ T cells sorted from blood. Source of these receptors: a woman aged 18-29 years in good health. CDR3s include the opening cysteine and the closing phenylalanine or tryptophan. A D gene is named only where the DNA matches it firmly. Some rows have no size entry. The others give once, few or many, or a class for an expanded clone.

TRBD1	14	few	TRBV2	TRBJ1-2	TGTGCCAGCAGAGGGGACAGCCCTAACTATGGCTACACCTTC	CASRGDSPNYGYTF
-	17	few	TRBV11-2	TRBJ2-1	TGTGCCAGCAGCTTGGACAGTCGGGTTTTAGGGTACAATGAGCAGTTCTTC	CASSLDSRVLGYNEQFF
TRBD1	14	-	TRBV6-6	TRBJ2-3	TGTGCCAGCAGTGGACAGGGTAAACGCGATACGCAGTATTTT	CASSGQGKRDTQYF
-	16	-	TRBV28	TRBJ1-5	TGTGCCAGCAGTCCGAAGGGGTGGTATAGCAATCAGCCCCAGCATTTT	CASSPKGWYSNQPQHF
TRBD2	16	few	TRBV4-1	TRBJ2-5	TGCGCCAGCAGCCCGGAACAGCGGGAGTGGTCTGAGACCCAGTACTTC	CASSPEQREWSETQYF
-	14	-	TRBV3-1	TRBJ2-3	TGTGCCAGCAGCGGTTCCGGTAGGGGTGTTACGCAGTATTTT	CASSGSGRGVTQYF
-	16	-	TRBV10-3	TRBJ2-1	TGTGCCATCAGCCTGGACTTTCTAAGCTCCTACAATGAGCTGTTCTTC	CAISLDFLSSYNELFF
-	13	few	TRBV12-3/TRBV12-4	TRBJ1-1	TGTGCCAGCAGACCTATGGAGGTCACTGAAGCTTTCTTT	CASRPMEVTEAFF
TRBD2	16	few	TRBV7-6	TRBJ2-2	TGTGCCAGCAGCTCGGGACTAGCGGGGAACACCGGGGAGCTGTTTTTT	CASSSGLAGNTGELFF
-	15	-	TRBV2	TRBJ1-5	TGTGCCAGCAGTGAAGAGACAGTTAGCAATCAGCCCCAGCATTTT	CASSEETVSNQPQHF
TRBD2	15	-	TRBV9	TRBJ2-1	TGTGCCAGCAGCGTAGATAGCGGGGTAAGCAATGAGCAGTTCTTC	CASSVDSGVSNEQFF